This paragraph reports one TCR beta chain. Its specificity is unknown. This entry is derived from a study of OX40 agonist ivuxolimab in advanced cancers. Study overall: Those enrolled were less than 85% male, with a mean age of 60 years and ages from 23 to 79. Three patients, one with hepatocellular carcinoma and two with cutaneous melanoma, achieved partial responses.

Sampled blood was obtained at baseline, cycle 4 day 1, and cycle 7 day 1. The germline gives CDR1 SGHAT, CDR2 FQNNGV. This CDR3 contains 12 residues. V was cut by 0 bases and J by 1 base, with 0 bases left in between. Produced via immunoSEQ multiplex PCR; TCRdb's table is partial and in-frame only. Of tens of thousands of clones in the sample, roughly 92% were seen once. Study-level points and caveats: The 0.1-3.0 mg/kg partial responders had among the lowest clonal expansion.

The clonotype comes from an adult with an advanced solid tumor such as melanoma, head and neck, liver or kidney cancer. The chain couples TRBV11-2 to TRBJ2-5; D not certain. The source was CD4+ or CD8+ T cells sorted from blood, collected in a trial of the OX40 agonist ivuxolimab. The CDR3 region is CASSLDQETQYF. DNA for the CDR3: TGTGCCAGCAGCTTAGACCAAGAGACCCAGTACTTC.